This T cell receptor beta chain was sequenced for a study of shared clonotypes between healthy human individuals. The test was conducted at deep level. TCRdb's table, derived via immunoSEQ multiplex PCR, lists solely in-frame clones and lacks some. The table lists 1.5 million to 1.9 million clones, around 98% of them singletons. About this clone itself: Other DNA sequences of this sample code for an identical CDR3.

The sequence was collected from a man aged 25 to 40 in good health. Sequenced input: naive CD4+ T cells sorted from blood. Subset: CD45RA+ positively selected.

DNA for the CDR3: TGTGCCAGCAGCTCCGGCTTGAACACTGAAGCTTTCTTT. The encoded protein is CASSSGLNTEAFF. The chain joins TRBV7-2 to TRBJ1-1, with D unresolved. CDR1 is SGHTA and CDR2 is FQGNSA in the germline V gene. The V end lost 4 bases, the J end lost 0 bases, and 6 bases lay between the germline ends. This CDR3 spans 13 amino acids.